The clone carrying this TCR beta chain showed up just a few times. Its antigen remains unidentified. The germline CDR1 and CDR2 sequences are SGHRS and YFSETQ. Between the trimmed V and J ends, which lost 1 base and 2 bases, there was a span of 12 bases. This CDR3 is built from 16 residues. What the library attached to individual cDNA molecules were unique molecular identifiers. Authors' processing steps: Across samples, TCR counts had a median of about 92,000 and ranged from roughly 23,224 to 700,000. TCRdb used MiXCR to reprocess the RACE reads, holding one entry per CDR3 protein. It is TCRdb's table, rather than the study itself, that gives the V and J calls and clone size. The sample has around 200,000 distinct CDR3 sequences, around 23% seen once. These data come from a study of human T cells and chemical hapten exposure. Time point noted: patch test 3, about 24 weeks after DPC sensitization. Sample treatment: therapeutic diphenylcyclopropenone sensitization with weekly scalp DPC.

Study-wide findings and caveats: DPC sensitization produced no change in TCRs with frequency above 1 in 1000.

The origin of this receptor is a woman in her forties with alopecia areata. Some clones in this sample may be carry-over from other donors' samples. The chain has TRBV5-1 and TRBJ2-2; tentatively, D is TRBD2 (5 bases). Sequencing used whole blood, obtained in connection with sensitization to the hapten diphenylcyclopropenone (DPC). The CDR3 region has the DNA TGCGCCAGCAGCTTGTTTGCTAGCCGAAACACCGGGGAGCTGTTTTTT. Protein: CASSLFASRNTGELFF.